This TCR beta chain was identified during a study of neurological immune-mediated disorders. General study results and limits: CDR3 amino acid sequences found in expanded clones were never shared across subjects, suggesting private repertoires in all groups.

CDR3 length equals 15 residues. V lost 5 bases, J lost 2 bases, and 6 bases stayed unmatched. CDR1 and CDR2 from the germline V gene are SGHVS and FNYEAQ. The unsorted libraries originated from 2 million PBMCs kept at -80 C. Every sequencing run generated over 170 million TCR-beta sequences from 15-18 subjects. TCRdb processed the 5' RACE reads anew with MiXCR; each CDR3 protein has one entry. This sample has under 80,000 distinct CDR3 sequences, with 4% to 6% found just once. This clonotype was recorded at least ten times. Antigen unknown. The chain carries TRBV7-6 and TRBJ2-3; 8 bases are a match to TRBD2. Material for sequencing was PBMCs. The sequence came from a woman in her forties or fifties with multiple sclerosis. The CDR3 spells CASSPSGGVTDTQYF. The DNA of the CDR3 is TGTGCCAGCAGCCCCAGCGGGGGAGTCACAGATACGCAGTATTTT.